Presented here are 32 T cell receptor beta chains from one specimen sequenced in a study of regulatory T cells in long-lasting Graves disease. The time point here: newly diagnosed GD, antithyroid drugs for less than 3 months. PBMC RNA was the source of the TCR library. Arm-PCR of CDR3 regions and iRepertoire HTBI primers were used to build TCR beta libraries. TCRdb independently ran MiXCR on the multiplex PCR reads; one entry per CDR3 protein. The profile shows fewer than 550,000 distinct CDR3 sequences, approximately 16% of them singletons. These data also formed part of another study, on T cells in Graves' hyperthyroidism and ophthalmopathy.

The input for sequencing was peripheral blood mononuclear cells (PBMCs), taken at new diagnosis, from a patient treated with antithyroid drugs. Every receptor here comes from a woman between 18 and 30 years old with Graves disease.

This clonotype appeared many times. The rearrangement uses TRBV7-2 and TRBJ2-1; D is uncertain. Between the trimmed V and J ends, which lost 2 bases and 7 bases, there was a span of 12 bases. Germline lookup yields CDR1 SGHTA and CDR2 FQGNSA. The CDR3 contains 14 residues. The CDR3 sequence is CASSLMPGPNEQFF. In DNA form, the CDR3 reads TGTGCCAGCAGCTTAATGCCGGGTCCGAATGAGCAGTTCTTC.

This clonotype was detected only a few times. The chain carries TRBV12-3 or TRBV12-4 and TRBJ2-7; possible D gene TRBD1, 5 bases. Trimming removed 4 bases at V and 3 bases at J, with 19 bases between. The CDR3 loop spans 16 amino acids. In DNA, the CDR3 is TGTGCCAGCAGTTCGACCGGTGGGTCTCAGGGCTACGAGCAGTACTTC. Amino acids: CASSSTGGSQGYEQYF.

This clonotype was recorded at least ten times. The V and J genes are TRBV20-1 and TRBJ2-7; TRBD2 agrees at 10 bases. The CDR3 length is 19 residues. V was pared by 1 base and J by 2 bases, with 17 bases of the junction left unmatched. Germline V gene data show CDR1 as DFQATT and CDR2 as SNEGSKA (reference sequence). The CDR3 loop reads CSARVLVSASGSNAYEQYF. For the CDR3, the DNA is TGCAGTGCTAGAGTTCTTGTTTCGGCTAGCGGGAGTAATGCCTACGAGCAGTACTTC.

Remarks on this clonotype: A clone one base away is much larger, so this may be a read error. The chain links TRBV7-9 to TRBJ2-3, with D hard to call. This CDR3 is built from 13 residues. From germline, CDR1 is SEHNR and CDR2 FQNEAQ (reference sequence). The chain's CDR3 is CVSSLVHTDTQYF. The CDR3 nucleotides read TGTGTCAGCAGCTTAGTACACACAGATACGCAGTATTTT.

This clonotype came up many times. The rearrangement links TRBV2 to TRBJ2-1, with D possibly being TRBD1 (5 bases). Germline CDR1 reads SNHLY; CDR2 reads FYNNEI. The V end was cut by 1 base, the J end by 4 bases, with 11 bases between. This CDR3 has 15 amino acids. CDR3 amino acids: CASSEVAWTYNEQFF. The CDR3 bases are TGTGCCAGCAGTGAAGTTGCTTGGACATACAATGAGCAGTTCTTC.

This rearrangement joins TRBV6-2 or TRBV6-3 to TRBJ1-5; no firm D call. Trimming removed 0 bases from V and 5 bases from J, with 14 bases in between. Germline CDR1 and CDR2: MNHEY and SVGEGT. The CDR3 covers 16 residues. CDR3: CASSYSSWQLDQPQHF. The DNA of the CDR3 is TGTGCCAGCAGTTACTCATCCTGGCAGTTGGATCAGCCCCAGCATTTT.

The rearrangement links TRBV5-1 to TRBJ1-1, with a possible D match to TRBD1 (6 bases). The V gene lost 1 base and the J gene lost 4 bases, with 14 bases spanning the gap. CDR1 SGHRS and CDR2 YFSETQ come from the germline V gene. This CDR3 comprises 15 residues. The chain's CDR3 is CASSLSGGWGTEAFF. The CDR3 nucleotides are TGCGCCAGCAGCTTGTCTGGGGGCTGGGGCACTGAAGCTTTCTTT.

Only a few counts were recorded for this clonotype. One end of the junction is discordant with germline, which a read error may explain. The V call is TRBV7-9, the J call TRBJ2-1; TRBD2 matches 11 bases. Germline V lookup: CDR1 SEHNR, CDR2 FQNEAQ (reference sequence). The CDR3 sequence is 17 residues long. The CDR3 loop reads CACSSLRLAGPYNEQFF. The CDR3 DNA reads TGTGCCTGCAGCTCCCTTCGACTAGCGGGACCCTACAATGAGCAGTTCTTC.

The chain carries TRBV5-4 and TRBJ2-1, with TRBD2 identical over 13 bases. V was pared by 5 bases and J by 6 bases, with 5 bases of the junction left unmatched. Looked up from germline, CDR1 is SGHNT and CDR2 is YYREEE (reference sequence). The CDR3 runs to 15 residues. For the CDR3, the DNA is TGTGCCAGCAGAATCGGGACTAGCGGGACCAATGAGCAGTTCTTC. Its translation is CASRIGTSGTNEQFF.

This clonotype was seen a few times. DNA of the CDR3: TGTGCCAGTAGCCGGGAGAGCTCCTACGAGCAGTACTTC. Translating gives CASSRESSYEQYF. This rearrangement joins TRBV7-9 to TRBJ2-7; a weak D match, TRBD2 (6 bases). The CDR3 sequence is 13 residues long. V dropped 9 bases and J dropped 0 bases, with 12 bases sitting between them. Germline assignment: CDR1 SEHNR and CDR2 FQNEAQ (reference sequence).

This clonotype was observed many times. CDR3 in DNA: TGTGCCAGCAGCTTATTTCCGGGGCTCTATGGCTACACCTTC. It translates to CASSLFPGLYGYTF. This chain connects TRBV7-3 to TRBJ1-2; D perhaps matches TRBD1 (5 bases). The germline gives CDR1 SGHTA, CDR2 FQGTGA. The CDR3 runs to 14 residues. Trimming shortened V by 2 bases and J by 4 bases, and 11 bases separated the two germline ends.

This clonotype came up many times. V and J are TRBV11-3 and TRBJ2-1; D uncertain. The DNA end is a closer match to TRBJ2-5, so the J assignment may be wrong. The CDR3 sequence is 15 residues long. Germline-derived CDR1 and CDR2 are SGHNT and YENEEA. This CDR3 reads CASSSGKGSRETQYF. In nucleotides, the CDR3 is TGTGCCAGCAGCTCAGGAAAAGGTTCGAGGGAGACCCAGTACTTC.

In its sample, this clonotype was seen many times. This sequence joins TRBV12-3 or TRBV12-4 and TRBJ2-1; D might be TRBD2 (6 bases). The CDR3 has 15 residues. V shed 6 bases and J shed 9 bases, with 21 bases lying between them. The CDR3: CASRGPGLRHSEQFF. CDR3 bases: TGTGCCAGCAGAGGACCGGGACTCAGACACTCTGAGCAGTTCTTC.

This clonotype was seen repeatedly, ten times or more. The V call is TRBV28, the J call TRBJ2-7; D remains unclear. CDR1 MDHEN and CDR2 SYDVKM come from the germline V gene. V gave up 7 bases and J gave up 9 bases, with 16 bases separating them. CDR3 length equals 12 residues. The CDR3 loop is CASTTAQRGQYF. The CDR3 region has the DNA TGTGCCAGCACCACGGCCCAGCGAGGGCAGTACTTC.

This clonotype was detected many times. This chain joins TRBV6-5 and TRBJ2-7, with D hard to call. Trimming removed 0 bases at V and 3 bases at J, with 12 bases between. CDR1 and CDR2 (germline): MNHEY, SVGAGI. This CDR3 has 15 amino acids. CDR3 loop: CASSYSSHQFYEQYF. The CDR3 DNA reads TGTGCCAGCAGTTACTCGAGCCATCAATTCTACGAGCAGTACTTC.

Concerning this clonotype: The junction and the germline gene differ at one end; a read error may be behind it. The CDR3 is CASSLDRVRETRYF. The CDR3 nucleotides read TGTGCCAGCAGCTTGGACAGGGTCCGGGAGACCCGGTACTTC. This chain connects TRBV5-4 to TRBJ2-5, with D perhaps TRBD1 or TRBD2 (6 bases each). The CDR3 runs 14 residues. Per the germline V gene, CDR1 is SGHNT and CDR2 is YYREEE (reference sequence).

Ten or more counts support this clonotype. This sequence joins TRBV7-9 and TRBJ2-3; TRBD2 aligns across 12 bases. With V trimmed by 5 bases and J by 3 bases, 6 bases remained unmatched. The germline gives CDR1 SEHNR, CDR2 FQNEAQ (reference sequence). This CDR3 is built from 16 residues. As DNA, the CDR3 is TGTGCCAGCAGCCCCCCGACTAGCGGGAGTACAGATACGCAGTATTTT. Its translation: CASSPPTSGSTDTQYF. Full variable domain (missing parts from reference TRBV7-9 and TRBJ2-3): DTGVSQNPRHKITKRGQNVTFRCDPISEHNRLYWYRQTLGQGPEFLTYFQNEAQLEKSRLLSDRFSAERPKGSFSTLEIQRTEQGDSAMYLCASSPPTSGSTDTQYFGPGTRLTVL.

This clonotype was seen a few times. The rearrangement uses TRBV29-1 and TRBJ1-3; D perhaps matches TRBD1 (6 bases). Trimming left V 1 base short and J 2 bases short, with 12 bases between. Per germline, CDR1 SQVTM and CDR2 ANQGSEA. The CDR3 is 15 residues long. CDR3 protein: CSVEVRGGPGNTIYF. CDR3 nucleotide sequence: TGCAGCGTTGAAGTCAGAGGGGGGCCTGGAAACACCATATATTTT.

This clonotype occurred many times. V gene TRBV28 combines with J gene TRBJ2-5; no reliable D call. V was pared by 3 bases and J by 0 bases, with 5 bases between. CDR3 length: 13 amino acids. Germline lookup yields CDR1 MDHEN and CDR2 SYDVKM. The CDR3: CASSLPDQETQYF. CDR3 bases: TGTGCCAGCAGTTTGCCAGACCAAGAGACCCAGTACTTC.

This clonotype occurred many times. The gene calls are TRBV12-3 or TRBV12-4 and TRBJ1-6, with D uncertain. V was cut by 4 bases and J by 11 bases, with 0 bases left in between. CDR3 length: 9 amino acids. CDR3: CASSSPLHF. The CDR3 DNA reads TGTGCCAGCAGTTCACCCCTCCACTTT.

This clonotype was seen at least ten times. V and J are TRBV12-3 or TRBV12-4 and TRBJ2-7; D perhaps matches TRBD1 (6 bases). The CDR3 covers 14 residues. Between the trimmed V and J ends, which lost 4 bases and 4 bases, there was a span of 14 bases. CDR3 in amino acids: CASSWGLTWYEQYF. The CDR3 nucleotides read TGTGCCAGCAGTTGGGGGCTTACGTGGTACGAGCAGTACTTC.

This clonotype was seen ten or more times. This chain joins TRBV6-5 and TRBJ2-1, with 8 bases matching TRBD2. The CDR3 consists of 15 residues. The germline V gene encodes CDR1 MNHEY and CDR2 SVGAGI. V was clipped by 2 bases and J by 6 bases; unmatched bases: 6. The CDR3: CASSYTGGPTNEQFF. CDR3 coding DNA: TGTGCCAGCAGTTACACGGGAGGGCCCACCAATGAGCAGTTCTTC.

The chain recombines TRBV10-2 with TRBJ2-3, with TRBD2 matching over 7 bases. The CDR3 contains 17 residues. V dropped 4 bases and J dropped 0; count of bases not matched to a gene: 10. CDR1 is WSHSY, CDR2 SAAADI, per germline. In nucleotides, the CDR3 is TGCGCCAGCAGTGCCCACCCCACTAGCGCGAGCACAGATACGCAGTATTTT. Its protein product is CASSAHPTSASTDTQYF.

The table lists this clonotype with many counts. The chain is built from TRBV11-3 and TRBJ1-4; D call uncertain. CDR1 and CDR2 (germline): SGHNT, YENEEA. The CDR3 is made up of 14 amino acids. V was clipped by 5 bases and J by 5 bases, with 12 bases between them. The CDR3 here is CASSPPNANEKLFF. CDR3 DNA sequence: TGTGCCAGCAGCCCCCCCAACGCGAATGAAAAACTGTTTTTT.

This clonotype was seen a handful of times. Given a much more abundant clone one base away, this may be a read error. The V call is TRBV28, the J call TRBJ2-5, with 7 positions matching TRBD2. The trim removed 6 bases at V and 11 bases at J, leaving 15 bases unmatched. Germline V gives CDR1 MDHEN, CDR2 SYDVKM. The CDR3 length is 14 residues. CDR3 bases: TGTGCCAGCAGGGTGACTAGCCCCTACAATGAGCAGTACTTC. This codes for CASRVTSPYNEQYF.

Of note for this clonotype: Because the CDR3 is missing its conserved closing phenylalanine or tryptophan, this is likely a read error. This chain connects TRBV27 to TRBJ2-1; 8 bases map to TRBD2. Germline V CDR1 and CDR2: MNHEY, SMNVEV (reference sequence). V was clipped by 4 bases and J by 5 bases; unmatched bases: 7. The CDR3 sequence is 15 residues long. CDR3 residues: CASSSRGGRNNEQFS. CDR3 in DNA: TGTGCCAGCAGTTCCCGGGGGGGAAGGAACAATGAGCAGTTCTCC.

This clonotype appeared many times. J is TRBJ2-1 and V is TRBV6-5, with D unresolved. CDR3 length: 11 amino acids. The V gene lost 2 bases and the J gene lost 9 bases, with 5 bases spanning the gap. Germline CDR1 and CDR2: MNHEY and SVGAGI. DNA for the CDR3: TGTGCCAGCAGTTACATAGGTGAGCAGTTCTTC. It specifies CASSYIGEQFF.

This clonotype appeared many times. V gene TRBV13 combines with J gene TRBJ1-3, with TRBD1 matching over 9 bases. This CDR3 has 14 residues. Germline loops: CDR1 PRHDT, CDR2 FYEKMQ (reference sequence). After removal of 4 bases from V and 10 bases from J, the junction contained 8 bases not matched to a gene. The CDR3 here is CASSSSNRGRTIYF. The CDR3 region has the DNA TGTGCCAGCAGCTCCAGCAACAGGGGGCGGACCATATATTTT.

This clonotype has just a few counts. The chain's CDR3 is CASSPIEADLAKNIQYF. Here the CDR3 DNA reads TGCGCCAGCAGCCCCATTGAGGCGGACCTAGCCAAAAACATTCAGTACTTC. The chain joins TRBV4-1 to TRBJ2-4, with D hard to call. This CDR3 is built from 17 residues. Germline V gene data show CDR1 as MGHRA and CDR2 as YSYEKL. Trimming stripped 4 bases from V and 0 bases from J, with 16 bases between.

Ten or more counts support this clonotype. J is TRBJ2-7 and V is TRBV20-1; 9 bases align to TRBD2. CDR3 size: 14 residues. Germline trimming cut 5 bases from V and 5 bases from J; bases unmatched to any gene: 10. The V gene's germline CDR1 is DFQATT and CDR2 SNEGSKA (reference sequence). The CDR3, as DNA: TGCAGTGCTGCGGGCCTAGCGGGATCGAACGAGCAGTACTTC. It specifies CSAAGLAGSNEQYF.

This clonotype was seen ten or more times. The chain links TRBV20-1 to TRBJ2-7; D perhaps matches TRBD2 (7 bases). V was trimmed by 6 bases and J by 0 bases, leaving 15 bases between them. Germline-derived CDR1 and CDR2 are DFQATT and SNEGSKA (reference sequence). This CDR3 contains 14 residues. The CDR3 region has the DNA TGCAGTGCCCAAAGGGGGGGGAGCTCCTACGAGCAGTACTTC. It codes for CSAQRGGSSYEQYF.

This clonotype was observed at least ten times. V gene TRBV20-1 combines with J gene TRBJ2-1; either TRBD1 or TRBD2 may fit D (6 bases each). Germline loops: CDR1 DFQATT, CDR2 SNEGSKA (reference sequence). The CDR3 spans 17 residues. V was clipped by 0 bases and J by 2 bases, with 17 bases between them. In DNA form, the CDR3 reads TGCAGTGCTAGAGATCTGGGCCAGGGGAGGACCTACAATGAGCAGTTCTTC. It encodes CSARDLGQGRTYNEQFF.